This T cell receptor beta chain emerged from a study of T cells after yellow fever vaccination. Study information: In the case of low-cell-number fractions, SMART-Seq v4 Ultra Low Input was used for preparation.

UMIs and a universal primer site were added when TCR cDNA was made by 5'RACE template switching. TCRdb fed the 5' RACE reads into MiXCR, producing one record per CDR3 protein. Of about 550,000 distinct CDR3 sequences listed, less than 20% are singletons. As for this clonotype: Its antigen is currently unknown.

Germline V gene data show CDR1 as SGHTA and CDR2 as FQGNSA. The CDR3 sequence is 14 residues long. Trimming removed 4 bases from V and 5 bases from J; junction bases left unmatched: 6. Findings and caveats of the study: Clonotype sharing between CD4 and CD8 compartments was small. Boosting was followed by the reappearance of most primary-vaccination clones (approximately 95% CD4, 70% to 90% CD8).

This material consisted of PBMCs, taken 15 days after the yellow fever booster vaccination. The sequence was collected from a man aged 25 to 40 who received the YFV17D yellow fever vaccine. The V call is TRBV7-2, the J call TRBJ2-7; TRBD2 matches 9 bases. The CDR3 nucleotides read TGTGCCAGCAGCTCGCTAGCGGGGAGGAACGAGCAGTACTTC. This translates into CASSSLAGRNEQYF.